The entry below gives a single T cell receptor beta chain sequence along with its context. The antigen is undetermined. Sequenced by immunoSEQ multiplex PCR; TCRdb stores in-frame clones only, minus some. The sample yields about 76,000 clones, nearly 90% seen once. The CDR3 contains 15 residues. Germline lookup yields CDR1 SGDLS and CDR2 YYNGEE. Trimming took off 0 bases at V and 11 bases at J, with 18 bases between the two ends. This sample was included in a study of OX40 agonist ivuxolimab in advanced cancers. The study, taken as a whole, reports: Averaging showed that CD8+ T cells had more expanded clones than CD4+ did.

Sample: CD4+ or CD8+ T cells sorted from blood, taken in a trial of the OX40 agonist ivuxolimab. The gene calls are TRBV9 and TRBJ2-1; D may be TRBD1 (6 bases). The receptor comes from an adult with an advanced solid tumor such as melanoma, head and neck, liver or kidney cancer. Written as DNA, the CDR3 is TGTGCCAGCAGCGTAGACAGGGCAGGGTTAAGCCAGCAGTTCTTC. Amino acids: CASSVDRAGLSQQFF.